The next 25 T cell receptor beta chains were all read from a single sample in a study of T cells in Graves' hyperthyroidism and ophthalmopathy. TCR beta CDR3 sequences were amplified from RNA transcripts. The TCR CDR3 was amplified in a first-round RT-PCR using the HTBI primer set. One entry per CDR3 protein results from TCRdb running MiXCR on the multiplex PCR reads. The repertoire has more than 550,000 distinct CDR3 sequences, 45% of them found once; the top ten carry approximately 6.8%. The material sequenced was peripheral blood or thyroid tissue (not recorded which). These receptor sequences come from an adult man with Graves' disease, either hyperthyroidism or ophthalmopathy (not recorded which).

This clonotype was seen at least ten times. The chain is built from TRBV29-1 and TRBJ2-5; maybe TRBD2 (5 bases). The CDR3 totals 11 residues. V was clipped by 4 bases and J by 5 bases, with 8 bases between them. The V gene's germline CDR1 is SQVTM and CDR2 ANQGSEA. CDR3 nucleotides: TGCAGCGTTGTTCAGCGGGAGACCCAGTACTTC. This encodes CSVVQRETQYF.

This clonotype has only one observation. One end of the junction fails to match germline, which may point to a read error. The chain is built from TRBV5-1 and TRBJ1-1; TRBD1 agrees at 8 bases. The CDR3 is 14 amino acids. The germline V gene encodes CDR1 SGHRS and CDR2 YFSETQ. In DNA form, the CDR3 reads TGTGCCAGCAGCACCTATACAGGGGGCACTGAAGCTTTCTTT. This translates into CASSTYTGGTEAFF.

At least ten counts were recorded for this clonotype. This sequence joins TRBV10-3 and TRBJ1-5, with a possible D match to TRBD1 (5 bases). The CDR3 totals 16 residues. V shed 0 bases and J shed 2 bases, with 11 bases lying between them. CDR1 is ENHRY, CDR2 SYGVKD, per germline. The CDR3, as DNA: TGTGCCATCAGTGAGTCGATGCGGGGGGGCAATCAGCCCCAGCATTTT. Translated, it gives CAISESMRGGNQPQHF.

This clonotype was found a few times. This rearrangement joins TRBV2 to TRBJ1-4, with D tentatively TRBD1 (6 bases). This CDR3 comprises 14 residues. Germline V CDR1 and CDR2: SNHLY, FYNNEI. Trimming took 6 bases from V and 4 from J, leaving 12 bases between them. CDR3 loop: CASRGQGNNEKLFF. Here the CDR3 DNA reads TGTGCCAGCAGGGGGCAGGGGAATAATGAAAAACTGTTTTTT.

This clonotype was counted ten times or more. The V and J genes are TRBV12-3 or TRBV12-4 and TRBJ1-2; D remains unclear. The CDR3 is made up of 11 amino acids. V lost 6 bases, J lost 5 bases, and 7 bases lay in between. In nucleotides, the CDR3 is TGTGCCAGCAGCCAGCTGTATGGCTACACCTTC. Its protein product is CASSQLYGYTF.

This clonotype was detected once. This chain uses TRBV7-2 with TRBJ1-2; the D gene is possibly TRBD1 (5 bases). CDR3 length: 16 residues. Trimming stripped 5 bases from V and 0 bases from J, with 16 bases between. The germline CDR1 and CDR2 sequences are SGHTA and FQGNSA. CDR3 in DNA: TGTGCCAGCAGCAAGGGGTGGGGCCCCGCTAACTATGGCTACACCTTC. This encodes CASSKGWGPANYGYTF. The variable domain in full, with the rest retrieved from reference TRBV7-2 and TRBJ1-2, is GAGVSQSPSNKVTEKGKDVELRCDPISGHTALYWYRQSLGQGLEFLIYFQGNSAPDKSGLPSDRFSAERTGGSVSTLTIQRTQQEDSAVYLCASSKGWGPANYGYTFGSGTRLTVV.

As to this clonotype: This sequence may be a read error, since a much larger clone differs from it by one base. The rearrangement links TRBV11-1 to TRBJ1-6, with a weak D call TRBD1 (5 bases). CDR3 length: 14 amino acids. Trimming pared 4 bases from V and 5 bases from J, leaving 9 bases between. Per germline, CDR1 SGHAT and CDR2 FQDESV (reference sequence). The CDR3 DNA sequence: TGTGCCAGCAGCTCCGACAGTGATAATTCACCCCTCCACTTT. It codes for CASSSDSDNSPLHF. Combining the CDR3 with reference TRBV11-1 and TRBJ1-6 gives the whole variable domain EAEVAQSPRYKITEKSQAVAFWCDPISGHATLYWYRQILGQGPELLVQFQDESVVDDSQLPKDRFSAERLKGVDSTLKIQPAELGDSAMYLCASSSDSDNSPLHFGNGTRLTVT.

This clonotype was detected only a few times. The chain carries TRBV7-9 and TRBJ2-7, with 8 bases lining up with TRBD1. The CDR3 runs 15 residues. CDR1 and CDR2 (germline): SEHNR, FQNEAQ (reference sequence). The J segment lost 2 bases and the V segment lost 4 bases, leaving 7 bases of the junction unmatched. CDR3 sequence reads: CASSSPTGATYEQYF. In DNA, the CDR3 is TGTGCCAGCAGCTCCCCGACAGGGGCGACCTACGAGCAGTACTTC.

The chain joins TRBV29-1 to TRBJ2-7; TRBD1 aligns across 11 bases. Germline assignment: CDR1 SQVTM and CDR2 ANQGSEA. Trimming removed 6 bases from V and 9 bases from J; junction bases left unmatched: 16. CDR3 size: 15 residues. The CDR3 DNA follows: TGCAGCGTGAGCCCCGGGACAGGGGGAGTTTCGGGGCAGTACTTC. It specifies CSVSPGTGGVSGQYF.

This clonotype was seen at least ten times. The chain joins TRBV2 to TRBJ1-3; the D gene is possibly TRBD1 (5 bases). Germline CDR1 SNHLY, CDR2 FYNNEI. V lost 5 bases, J lost 0 bases, and 14 bases lay in between. The CDR3 contains 16 residues. CDR3 amino acids: CASSPGPGPSGNTIYF. The CDR3, as DNA: TGTGCCAGCAGTCCTGGCCCGGGACCCTCTGGAAACACCATATATTTT.

This clonotype was picked up a small number of times. The chain joins TRBV6-5 to TRBJ1-2; 7 nucleotides agree with TRBD1. The germline gives CDR1 MNHEY, CDR2 SVGAGI. This CDR3 contains 15 residues. V shed 0 bases and J 5 bases; nucleotides not matched to a gene: 6. CDR3 in amino acids: CASSYSDRVGYGYTF. The CDR3, as DNA: TGTGCCAGCAGTTACTCCGACAGGGTCGGATATGGCTACACCTTC.

The chain joins TRBV7-9 to TRBJ2-5, with 10 bases identical to TRBD2. The better agreement between TRBJ2-7 and the DNA end casts doubt on the J call. Looked up from germline, CDR1 is SEHNR and CDR2 is FQNEAQ (reference sequence). The CDR3 is 15 amino acids. CDR3 in amino acids: CASSVLTSGTYEQYF. In DNA form, the CDR3 reads TGTGCCAGCAGCGTTCTAACTAGCGGGACCTACGAGCAGTACTTC.

V gene TRBV10-3 combines with J gene TRBJ1-6, with unresolved D. V lost 3 bases and J lost 9, with 9 bases in between. The CDR3 totals 13 residues. Germline CDR1 and CDR2: ENHRY and SYGVKD. The CDR3 sequence is CAISDGSGSPLHF. The CDR3 coding sequence is TGTGCCATCAGTGATGGGAGCGGTTCACCCCTCCACTTT.

A word on this clonotype: Lacking the conserved final phenylalanine or tryptophan, this CDR3 likely reflects a read error. The rearrangement links TRBV7-9 to TRBJ1-2; D is possibly TRBD1 (5 bases). V shed 4 bases and J shed 3 bases, with 9 bases lying between them. There are 13 residues in the CDR3. Germline CDR1 and CDR2: SEHNR and FQNEAQ (reference sequence). The chain's CDR3 is CASSSPTDYGYTS. Written as DNA, the CDR3 is TGTGCCAGCAGCTCCCCGACAGACTATGGCTACACCTCC.

This clonotype has a handful of counts. The rearrangement joins TRBV7-9 to TRBJ2-2; weak D call: TRBD2 (5 bases). In germline, CDR1 is SEHNR, CDR2 FQNEAQ (reference sequence). The CDR3 sequence is 15 residues long. V lost 5 bases and J 6 bases, leaving 16 bases between the germline ends. The CDR3 DNA reads as TGTGCCAGCAGCCCCGCTCCGACTAAATCCGGGGAGCTGTTTTTT. As protein: CASSPAPTKSGELFF.

V and J are TRBV25-1 and TRBJ1-4; tentatively, D is TRBD1 (5 bases). The CDR3 totals 18 residues. Germline values: CDR1 MGHDK, CDR2 SYGVNS. V lost 5 bases, J lost 7 bases, and 26 bases lay in between. CDR3 sequence reads: CASSFRIIPRLGTEKLFF. For the CDR3, the DNA is TGTGCCAGCAGTTTCCGGATAATCCCTCGATTGGGGACTGAAAAACTGTTTTTT.

The chain has TRBV2 and TRBJ1-1, with D perhaps TRBD1 (5 bases). V lost 5 bases to trimming and J lost 5 bases, with 21 bases between them. The CDR3 consists of 16 residues. Germline CDR1 and CDR2: SNHLY and FYNNEI. CDR3 sequence (DNA): TGTGCCAGCAGTACATTCCCAAGGGGATCAGGGACTGAAGCTTTCTTT. This encodes CASSTFPRGSGTEAFF.

This clonotype was found many times. The chain links TRBV7-2 to TRBJ1-2; tentative D call: TRBD1 (5 bases). V lost 2 bases and J 7 bases, leaving 11 bases between the germline ends. CDR3 size: 13 residues. Germline loops: CDR1 SGHTA, CDR2 FQGNSA. The DNA for the CDR3 is TGTGCCAGCAGCTTATCGGGGGTTTCTGGCTACACCTTC. Translating it yields CASSLSGVSGYTF.

This chain uses TRBV7-9 with TRBJ2-2; D not certain. Germline values: CDR1 SEHNR, CDR2 FQNEAQ (reference sequence). V lost 5 bases and J 5 bases, leaving 15 bases between the germline ends. This CDR3 comprises 15 residues. DNA for the CDR3: TGTGCCAGCAGCCCTCACCCAGGACGGACCGGGGAGCTGTTTTTT. It is translated as CASSPHPGRTGELFF. Full variable domain (missing parts from reference TRBV7-9 and TRBJ2-2): DTGVSQNPRHKITKRGQNVTFRCDPISEHNRLYWYRQTLGQGPEFLTYFQNEAQLEKSRLLSDRFSAERPKGSFSTLEIQRTEQGDSAMYLCASSPHPGRTGELFFGEGSRLTVL.

The table lists this clonotype with a few counts. CDR3 in amino acids: CASSLYGDRSGNTIYF. The CDR3 nucleotides read TGTGCCAGCAGCTTATACGGGGATCGGTCTGGAAACACCATATATTTT. V usage is TRBV11-3 and J usage is TRBJ1-3; D is undetermined. CDR1 SGHNT and CDR2 YENEEA come from the germline V gene. V was trimmed by 2 bases and J by 1 base, leaving 12 bases between them. The CDR3 is made up of 16 amino acids. Together with reference TRBV11-3 and TRBJ1-3, the CDR3 gives the full variable domain: EAGVVQSPRYKIIEKKQPVAFWCNPISGHNTLYWYLQNLGQGPELLIRYENEEAVDDSQLPKDRFSAERLKGVDSTLKIQPAELGDSAVYLCASSLYGDRSGNTIYFGEGSWLTVV.

In this sample, this clonotype turned up many times. This rearrangement joins TRBV2 to TRBJ1-1; the match to TRBD1 covers 7 bases. CDR3 length equals 14 residues. Germline V gene lookup returns CDR1 SNHLY and CDR2 FYNNEI. V lost 6 bases to trimming and J lost 7 bases; unmatched junction nucleotides: 11. CDR3 nucleotides: TGTGCCAGCAGGAAGACGACAGGGCACATTGAAGCTTTCTTT. This encodes CASRKTTGHIEAFF.

This clonotype was picked up one time. A much bigger clone sits one base away, suggesting this may be a read error. V is TRBV19 and J is TRBJ2-7; either TRBD1 or TRBD2 may supply D (5 bases each). Germline V gene sequence: CDR1 LNHDA, CDR2 SQIVND (reference sequence). The CDR3 is 12 amino acids. V lost 3 bases and J 2 bases, leaving 5 bases between the germline ends. CDR3 nucleotide sequence: TGTGCCAGTAGTATGGGGGCCTACGAGCAGTACTTC. This translates into CASSMGAYEQYF. Full variable domain (remainder filled in from reference TRBV19 and TRBJ2-7): DGGITQSPKYLFRKEGQNVTLSCEQNLNHDAMYWYRQDPGQGLRLIYYSQIVNDFQKGDIAEGYSVSREKKESFPLTVTSAQKNPTAFYLCASSMGAYEQYFGPGTRLTVT.

With regard to this clonotype: Being one base from a much bigger clone, this may be a read error. This chain joins TRBV10-3 and TRBJ1-1, with no clear D. This CDR3 has 11 amino acids. CDR1 and CDR2 from the germline V gene are ENHRY and SYGVKD. Trimming pared 10 bases from V and 1 base from J, leaving 7 bases between. The CDR3 DNA is TGTGCCAGCATGGAGAACACTGAAGCTTTCTTT. This codes for CASMENTEAFF.

This clonotype was recorded at least ten times. V usage is TRBV7-8 and J usage is TRBJ2-5, with D perhaps TRBD1 or TRBD2 (5 bases each). Germline V lookup: CDR1 SGHVS, CDR2 FQNEAQ. The CDR3 is made up of 16 amino acids. Trimming shortened V by 1 base and J by 0 bases, and 12 bases separated the two germline ends. The CDR3 DNA is TGTGCCAGCAGCTTAGTGACGGGACGGCACCAAGAGACCCAGTACTTC. Translated, it gives CASSLVTGRHQETQYF.

This clonotype was recorded a few times. The chain combines TRBV6-5 with TRBJ1-4; D is undetermined. This CDR3 region has 15 residues. Germline CDR1 and CDR2: MNHEY and SVGAGI. V gave up 4 bases and J gave up 8 bases, with 17 bases separating them. The CDR3, as DNA: TGTGCCAGCAGTTTTGCGGGATTTAAGGAAGAAAAACTGTTTTTT. Its protein is CASSFAGFKEEKLFF.